Below, 13 T cell receptor beta chains from the same sample are listed, as sequenced in a study of blood T cell repertoires in COVID-19. TCRdb keeps only in-frame clones here, not all; method: immunoSEQ multiplex PCR. The sample consists of about 300,000 clones, 85% of them appearing once. The source material was PBMCs or T cells enriched from blood (not recorded which). The source is a woman aged 45-65 years who had recovered from COVID-19.

The chain couples TRBV6-5 to TRBJ1-4, with 9 positions matching TRBD1. Germline values: CDR1 MNHEY, CDR2 SVGAGI. This CDR3 is built from 15 residues. J was trimmed by 5 bases and V by 5 bases; bases with no gene match: 6. The CDR3 sequence is CASSKYRGRNEKLFF. In DNA, the CDR3 is TGTGCCAGCAGTAAATACAGGGGGCGAAATGAAAAACTGTTTTTT.

The gene calls are TRBV7-6 and TRBJ2-7, with 12 nucleotides matching TRBD1. The CDR3 is made up of 16 amino acids. CDR1 is SGHVS and CDR2 is FNYEAQ in the germline V gene. J was trimmed by 5 bases and V by 1 base; bases with no gene match: 6. The CDR3 is CASSLEGTGGFNEQYF. The CDR3 DNA follows: TGTGCCAGCAGCTTAGAAGGGACAGGGGGCTTCAACGAGCAGTACTTC. The full variable domain, completed using reference TRBV7-6 and TRBJ2-7, is GAGVSQSPRYKVTKRGQDVALRCDPISGHVSLYWYRQALGQGPEFLTYFNYEAQQDKSGLPNDRFSAERPEGSISTLTIQRTEQRDSAMYRCASSLEGTGGFNEQYFGPGTRLTVT.

The chain combines TRBV5-1 with TRBJ2-1, with D perhaps TRBD2 (6 bases). This CDR3 region has 15 residues. Germline lookup yields CDR1 SGHRS and CDR2 YFSETQ. With 5 bases removed from V and 2 bases from J, the gap between germline ends came to 14 bases. CDR3 nucleotide sequence: TGCGCCAGCAGTCAGGTAGCGGAAACCTACAATGAGCAGTTCTTC. This codes for CASSQVAETYNEQFF.

A single count supports this clone. J is TRBJ1-1 and V is TRBV2, with TRBD1 matching 8 bases. CDR1 SNHLY and CDR2 FYNNEI come from the germline V gene. The CDR3 runs 13 residues. V was pared by 9 bases and J by 4 bases, with 7 bases of the junction left unmatched. This chain's CDR3 is CASWYTGGTEAFF. The CDR3 coding sequence is TGTGCCAGTTGGTATACAGGGGGCACTGAAGCTTTCTTT.

This chain uses TRBV5-4 with TRBJ1-1; weak D call: TRBD1 (6 bases). This CDR3 spans 13 amino acids. Germline V gene data show CDR1 as SGHNT and CDR2 as YYREEE (reference sequence). V was pared by 3 bases and J by 5 bases, with 11 bases between. CDR3 amino acids: CASSSTGFTEAFF. In DNA, the CDR3 is TGTGCCAGCAGCTCTACAGGGTTTACTGAAGCTTTCTTT.

This chain uses TRBV6-5 with TRBJ2-6; no definite D call. The CDR3 spans 15 residues. V dropped 5 bases and J dropped 4 bases, with 12 bases sitting between them. The germline V gene has CDR1 MNHEY and CDR2 SVGAGI. CDR3 amino acids: CASSRVLSGANVLTF. CDR3 in DNA: TGTGCCAGCAGTAGAGTTCTATCCGGGGCCAACGTCCTGACTTTC.

CDR3 in amino acids: CASSPGPSYSNQPQHF. CDR3 DNA: TGTGCCAGCAGCCCCGGGCCTAGCTATAGCAATCAGCCCCAGCATTTT. The V gene is TRBV9, the J gene TRBJ1-5; D gene ambiguous. V was shortened by 4 bases and J by 0 bases, with 14 bases between the two germline ends. The germline V gene has CDR1 SGDLS and CDR2 YYNGEE. CDR3 length: 16 residues.

A few counts support this clone. The V gene is TRBV7-2, the J gene TRBJ1-3; 7 bases fit TRBD1. The CDR3 is 15 residues long. The V segment lost 8 bases and the J segment 3 bases; nucleotides outside the gene matches: 10. From germline, CDR1 is SGHTA and CDR2 FQGNSA. The CDR3 DNA is TGTGCCAGCGGAACGTCAGGGGGAAATGGAAACACCATATATTTT. Its translation is CASGTSGGNGNTIYF.

This clone was counted once. CDR3 DNA sequence: TGTGCCAGCAGCTTAGTTATATCGGGGTCAGATACGCAGTATTTT. Translating gives CASSLVISGSDTQYF. This chain uses TRBV7-2 with TRBJ2-3, with D perhaps TRBD2 (5 bases). Germline CDR1 SGHTA, CDR2 FQGNSA. The CDR3 loop spans 15 amino acids. V was pared by 1 base and J by 4 bases, with 12 bases between.

The V and J genes are TRBV6-5 and TRBJ1-6; possible D gene TRBD1, 5 bases. CDR3 length: 16 amino acids. Germline V CDR1 and CDR2: MNHEY, SVGAGI. Deletions cut 2 bases from V and 8 bases from J, with 16 bases between. CDR3 coding DNA: TGTGCCAGCAGTTACGGCCGGGCCAGGGTTTATTCACCCCTCCACTTT. This sequence encodes CASSYGRARVYSPLHF.

V and J are TRBV5-1 and TRBJ1-6; D perhaps matches TRBD1 (5 bases). V gave up 5 bases and J gave up 8 bases, with 11 bases separating them. The CDR3 contains 13 residues. CDR1 is SGHRS, CDR2 YFSETQ, per germline. CDR3 DNA: TGCGCCAGCAGGCTGCGGGGGGATTCACCCCTCCACTTT. Its protein product is CASRLRGDSPLHF.

This rearrangement joins TRBV3-1 (or the pseudogene TRBV3-2) to TRBJ2-1; D may be TRBD2 (6 bases). Germline loops: CDR1 LGHDT, CDR2 YNNKEL (reference sequence). The CDR3 extends over 12 amino acids. V gave up 4 bases and J gave up 8 bases, with 9 bases separating them. CDR3 nucleotide sequence: TGTGCCAGCAGCCTGACTAGATATGAGCAGTTCTTC. It is translated as CASSLTRYEQFF.

The chain couples TRBV27 to TRBJ1-2, with D perhaps matching TRBD1 (6 bases). This CDR3 region has 12 residues. The germline V and J ends were trimmed by 5 bases and 8 bases, with 12 bases remaining between them. CDR1 MNHEY and CDR2 SMNVEV come from the germline V gene (reference sequence). As DNA, the CDR3 is TGTGCCAGCAGTAAACAGGGATTGGGCTACACCTTC. It is translated as CASSKQGLGYTF.